This T cell receptor (beta chain) originates from a study of T cell changes during pregnancy in multiple sclerosis. CDR3 size: 16 residues. Trimming removed 3 bases from V and 5 bases from J; junction bases left unmatched: 7. Germline V gives CDR1 MNHNS, CDR2 SASEGT. Data came from immunoSEQ multiplex PCR; TCRdb stores just in-frame clones and leaves some out. The table shows 14,000 to 15,000 clones, with approximately 86% occurring only once. Sequenced material: CD8+ T cells from peripheral blood mononuclear cells, taken in the first trimester of pregnancy. V gene TRBV6-1 combines with J gene TRBJ1-4; TRBD1 aligns across 9 bases. This TCR derives from a female donor with multiple sclerosis, enrolled in a pregnancy study. In DNA, the CDR3 is TGTGCCAGCAGTGATGAGACAGGGGGTCCAAATGAAAAACTGTTTTTT. Protein sequence: CASSDETGGPNEKLFF.